Presented here are 18 T cell receptor beta chains from one specimen sequenced in a study of OX40 agonist ivuxolimab in advanced cancers. Clones were read by immunoSEQ multiplex PCR, and TCRdb kept only the in-frame ones, dropping some. The sample holds tens of thousands of clones, approximately 90% seen once. The input for sequencing was CD4+ or CD8+ T cells sorted from blood, taken in a trial of the OX40 agonist ivuxolimab. These receptors all come from an adult with an advanced solid tumor such as melanoma, head and neck, liver or kidney cancer.

The rearrangement joins TRBV7-9 to TRBJ1-4; weak D call: TRBD1 (5 bases). V was clipped by 0 bases and J by 4 bases, with 21 bases between them. This CDR3 has 19 amino acids. The germline V gene encodes CDR1 SEHNR and CDR2 FQNEAQ (reference sequence). The CDR3 loop reads CASSLALRWGDSNNEKLFF. CDR3 DNA sequence: TGTGCCAGCAGCTTAGCTCTTAGGTGGGGAGACAGTAATAATGAAAAACTGTTTTTT.

This clone was seen a single time. The chain is built from TRBV2 and TRBJ2-2, with D perhaps matching TRBD2 (6 bases). The CDR3 loop spans 16 amino acids. Looked up from germline, CDR1 is SNHLY and CDR2 is FYNNEI. V lost 7 bases to trimming and J lost 2 bases, with 17 bases between them. CDR3 amino acids: CASIRGRGTNTGELFF. The CDR3 DNA reads TGTGCCAGCATCAGAGGACGGGGGACCAACACCGGGGAGCTGTTTTTT.

CDR3 nucleotide sequence: TGTGCCAGCAGCTCCGGGACCGTGAATGAGCAGTTCTTC. It translates to CASSSGTVNEQFF. The chain combines TRBV7-3 with TRBJ2-1, with D perhaps TRBD1 or TRBD2 (5 bases each). The CDR3 sequence is 13 residues long. Trimming pared 4 bases from V and 7 bases from J, leaving 11 bases between. Germline assignment: CDR1 SGHTA and CDR2 FQGTGA.

The chain has TRBV7-9 and TRBJ2-5, with 9 bases fitting TRBD1. The V gene end was trimmed by 5 bases and the J gene end by 6 bases; junction bases not matched to a gene: 13. Germline V gene data show CDR1 as SEHNR and CDR2 as FQNEAQ (reference sequence). The CDR3 is 16 residues long. The CDR3 here is CASSLSGTGFLKTQYF. CDR3 DNA sequence: TGTGCCAGCAGCCTATCCGGGACAGGGTTTCTGAAGACCCAGTACTTC.

The chain employs TRBV18 and TRBJ1-2, with 7 nucleotides matching TRBD1. V was pared by 0 bases and J by 4 bases, with 11 bases of the junction left unmatched. The CDR3 extends over 17 amino acids. CDR1 and CDR2 from the germline V gene are KGHSH and LQKENI. The CDR3: CASSPPLLTRQGYGYTF. The DNA of the CDR3 is TGTGCCAGCTCACCACCCCTACTGACCCGACAGGGCTATGGCTACACCTTC.

The CDR3 DNA sequence: TGTGCCAGCAGCCGGGACGGTTCCTACGAGCAGTACTTC. Its protein is CASSRDGSYEQYF. The chain uses TRBV7-2 and TRBJ2-7; D might be TRBD1 or TRBD2, each matching 5 bases. Looked up from germline, CDR1 is SGHTA and CDR2 is FQGNSA. The CDR3 covers 13 residues. V was shortened by 5 bases and J by 1 base, with 9 bases between the two germline ends.

This clone was detected only once. The V call is TRBV11-3, the J call TRBJ2-3, with D possibly being TRBD1 or TRBD2 (6 bases each). V was cut by 1 base and J by 4 bases, with 12 bases left in between. CDR1 SGHNT and CDR2 YENEEA come from the germline V gene. The CDR3 has 15 amino acids. The CDR3: CASSLGEGEADTQYF. The CDR3 region has the DNA TGTGCCAGCAGCTTAGGCGAGGGGGAGGCAGATACGCAGTATTTT.

V gene TRBV4-1 combines with J gene TRBJ2-2, with D maybe TRBD1 (7 bases). V dropped 0 bases and J dropped 2 bases, with 16 bases sitting between them. Germline V gene data show CDR1 as MGHRA and CDR2 as YSYEKL. CDR3 size: 18 residues. Here the CDR3 reads CASSQEAGGISNTGELFF. CDR3 nucleotide sequence: TGCGCCAGCAGCCAAGAAGCAGGGGGGATTTCTAACACCGGGGAGCTGTTTTTT.

The CDR3 DNA is TGTGCCAGCAGCTTAGGTGGTAGCGGCTACGAGCAGTACTTC. Translated, it gives CASSLGGSGYEQYF. The chain employs TRBV7-9 and TRBJ2-7, with a weak D call TRBD2 (6 bases). This CDR3 has 14 residues. From germline, CDR1 is SEHNR and CDR2 FQNEAQ (reference sequence). Trimming removed 1 base from V and 3 bases from J, with 10 bases in between.

This chain connects TRBV7-9 to TRBJ1-1; D remains ambiguous. CDR1 and CDR2 (germline): SEHNR, FQNEAQ (reference sequence). The CDR3 contains 13 residues. Between the trimmed V and J ends, which lost 2 bases and 1 base, there was a span of 5 bases. The DNA for the CDR3 is TGTGCCAGCAGCTTATGGGGGAACACTGAAGCTTTCTTT. Amino acid sequence: CASSLWGNTEAFF.

This chain connects TRBV5-1 to TRBJ2-1; the match to TRBD2 covers 10 bases. CDR3 length: 14 residues. CDR1 is SGHRS and CDR2 is YFSETQ in the germline V gene. J lost 5 bases, V lost 4 bases, and 3 bases had no gene match. The CDR3 here is CASSRLAGDNEQFF. The CDR3 nucleotides are TGCGCCAGCAGCCGGCTAGCGGGAGACAATGAGCAGTTCTTC.

This chain's CDR3 is CASSVVSAPLTGELFF. The CDR3, as DNA: TGTGCCAGCAGCGTAGTTAGCGCCCCTTTGACCGGGGAGCTGTTTTTT. The V call is TRBV9, the J call TRBJ2-2; D is perhaps TRBD2 (5 bases). The CDR3 length is 16 residues. In germline, CDR1 is SGDLS, CDR2 YYNGEE. V was trimmed by 0 bases and J by 5 bases, leaving 14 bases between them.

The rearrangement uses TRBV5-1 and TRBJ2-5, with D perhaps assigned TRBD1 or TRBD2 (5 bases each). The CDR3 sequence is 13 residues long. V shed 0 bases and J shed 4 bases, with 7 bases lying between them. CDR1 and CDR2 (germline): SGHRS, YFSETQ. Written as DNA, the CDR3 is TGCGCCAGCAGCTTGGTTGGGGGAGAGACCCAGTACTTC. It yields the protein CASSLVGGETQYF.

The sample holds one count of this clone. J is TRBJ1-2 and V is TRBV5-1, with D possibly matching TRBD1 (5 bases). The CDR3 extends over 13 amino acids. Germline loops: CDR1 SGHRS, CDR2 YFSETQ. The V end was cut by 1 base, the J end by 4 bases, with 8 bases between. CDR3 in amino acids: CASSLLQGYGYTF. The DNA of the CDR3 is TGCGCCAGCAGCTTGCTCCAGGGCTATGGCTACACCTTC.

The chain has TRBV9 and TRBJ1-2; TRBD1 might be the D (5 bases). CDR1 and CDR2 from the germline V gene are SGDLS and YYNGEE. The CDR3 consists of 15 residues. V dropped 4 bases and J dropped 3 bases, with 16 bases sitting between them. The CDR3 region has the DNA TGTGCCAGCAGCCCCCACACAGGAGGGGACTATGGCTACACCTTC. As protein: CASSPHTGGDYGYTF.

V and J are TRBV6-5 and TRBJ1-2; D perhaps matches TRBD1 (5 bases). Trimming removed 1 base from V and 7 bases from J, with 13 bases in between. The CDR3 is 14 residues long. In germline, CDR1 is MNHEY, CDR2 SVGAGI. The CDR3 coding sequence is TGTGCCAGCAGTTACTTGTGGGGGGTTAGTGGCTACACCTTC. It specifies CASSYLWGVSGYTF.

The gene calls are TRBV9 and TRBJ2-2; 7 nucleotides match TRBD1. CDR3 length equals 16 residues. Germline lookup yields CDR1 SGDLS and CDR2 YYNGEE. V dropped 3 bases and J dropped 4; count of bases not matched to a gene: 9. The CDR3 DNA is TGTGCCAGCAGCGCGACAGGGTTCTCGGGCACCGGGGAGCTGTTTTTT. It encodes CASSATGFSGTGELFF. The whole variable domain, filled in from reference TRBV9 and TRBJ2-2, reads DSGVTQTPKHLITATGQRVTLRCSPRSGDLSVYWYQQSLDQGLQFLIQYYNGEERAKGNILERFSAQQFPDLHSELNLSSLELGDSALYFCASSATGFSGTGELFFGEGSRLTVL.

V and J are TRBV30 and TRBJ1-4, with 8 nucleotides matching TRBD1. Germline CDR1 is GTSNPN and CDR2 is SVGIG (reference sequence). There are 15 residues in the CDR3. The V segment lost 1 base and the J segment 8 bases; nucleotides outside the gene matches: 9. As DNA, the CDR3 is TGTGCCTGGAGTGCAATAACAGGGGGAGGCGAAAAACTGTTTTTT. Residues: CAWSAITGGGEKLFF.